This TCR beta chain stems from a study of OX40 agonist ivuxolimab in advanced cancers. Study context: The group had a mean age of about 65 years, ranged from about 20 to 79, and was 80% to 90% male. One hepatocellular carcinoma and a couple of cutaneous melanoma patients partially responded.

Profiling relied on immunoSEQ multiplex PCR, and the TCRdb table lists in-frame clones only, not all of them. This table holds approximately 98,000 clones, under 95% found once. The V gene's germline CDR1 is LNHDA and CDR2 SQIVND (reference sequence). The CDR3 runs 16 residues. Unmatched junction bases numbered 7, after V lost 5 bases and J lost 5 bases. This chain uses TRBV19 with TRBJ2-5; 14 bases are shared with TRBD2. Here the sequenced sample was CD4+ or CD8+ T cells sorted from blood, taken in a trial of the OX40 agonist ivuxolimab. The receptor comes from an adult with an advanced solid tumor such as melanoma, head and neck, liver or kidney cancer. The CDR3 protein is CASSPRLAGGRETQYF. Here the CDR3 DNA reads TGTGCCAGTAGTCCCCGACTAGCGGGGGGGCGGGAGACCCAGTACTTC.